The 32 T cell receptor beta chains below were found in one sample sequenced in a study of blood T cell repertoires in COVID-19. This table comes from immunoSEQ multiplex PCR, and its TCRdb copy is limited to in-frame clones, with some not included. The data contain around 160,000 clones, around 87% of them seen just once; the ten biggest clones take up about 0.98%. Sequencing was carried out using peripheral blood. All receptors come from a man younger than 35 with acute or convalescent COVID-19.

This CDR3 is CASSAPTSESTDTQYF. The CDR3 nucleotides read TGTGCCAGCAGTGCCCCGACTAGCGAATCCACAGATACGCAGTATTTT. The chain uses TRBV2 and TRBJ2-3; 8 nucleotides line up with TRBD2. Germline V gene lookup returns CDR1 SNHLY and CDR2 FYNNEI. There are 16 residues in the CDR3. J gave up 2 bases and V 4 bases, and 8 bases lay outside the gene matches. The entire variable domain, with the rest obtained from reference TRBV2 and TRBJ2-3, is as follows: EPEVTQTPSHQVTQMGQEVILRCVPISNHLYFYWYRQILGQKVEFLVSFYNNEISEKSEIFDDQFSVERPDGSNFTLKIRSTKLEDSAMYFCASSAPTSESTDTQYFGPGTRLTVL.

This chain's CDR3 is CASSLGLAGDWETQYF. CDR3 nucleotide sequence: TGTGCCAGCAGTTTGGGACTAGCGGGGGACTGGGAGACCCAGTACTTC. The V call is TRBV28, the J call TRBJ2-5, with 14 bases identical to TRBD2. The CDR3 extends over 16 amino acids. Germline V gene sequence: CDR1 MDHEN, CDR2 SYDVKM. The V segment lost 3 bases and the J segment 5 bases; nucleotides outside the gene matches: 5.

The gene calls are TRBV6-6 and TRBJ2-7, with 8 bases aligning to TRBD1. V was clipped by 4 bases and J by 5 bases; unmatched bases: 4. The V gene's germline CDR1 is MNHNY and CDR2 SVGAGI (reference sequence). This CDR3 region has 13 residues. The CDR3 coding sequence is TGTGCCAGCAGTTTGACAGGGGTGGACGAGCAGTACGTC. It encodes CASSLTGVDEQYV.

The chain has TRBV18 and TRBJ2-2, with 8 bases lining up with TRBD1. CDR3 size: 15 residues. Germline CDR1 reads KGHSH; CDR2 reads LQKENI. The V gene end was trimmed by 2 bases and the J gene end by 6 bases; junction bases not matched to a gene: 5. As DNA, the CDR3 is TGTGCCAGCTCACCAATGCAGGGGGCATCCGGGGAGCTGTTTTTT. The encoded protein is CASSPMQGASGELFF. Full variable domain (missing parts from reference TRBV18 and TRBJ2-2): NAGVMQNPRHLVRRRGQEARLRCSPMKGHSHVYWYRQLPEEGLKFMVYLQKENIIDESGMPKERFSAEFPKEGPSILRIQQVVRGDSAAYFCASSPMQGASGELFFGEGSRLTVL.

The chain uses TRBV5-1 and TRBJ2-5; 9 nucleotides match TRBD1. Per the germline V gene, CDR1 is SGHRS and CDR2 is YFSETQ. The CDR3 totals 15 residues. V shed 4 bases and J 5 bases; nucleotides not matched to a gene: 9. CDR3 nucleotide sequence: TGCGCCAGCAGCCCTGGGACAGGGATTAAGGAGACCCAGTACTTC. Protein: CASSPGTGIKETQYF.

Points on this clone: A much larger clone sits a single nucleotide away, making a read error possible. The chain joins TRBV6-4 to TRBJ2-3, with 12 bases aligning to TRBD2. Unmatched junction bases numbered 0, after V lost 4 bases and J lost 1 base. Germline V lookup: CDR1 MRHNA, CDR2 SNTAGT. CDR3 length: 15 amino acids. Here the CDR3 reads CASSGTSGGTDTQYF. As DNA, the CDR3 is TGTGCCAGCAGTGGGACTAGCGGGGGCACAGATACGCAGTATTTT.

The CDR3 here is CASSARGAGTEAFF. The CDR3, as DNA: TGTGCCAGCAGCGCGCGGGGGGCGGGGACTGAAGCTTTCTTT. This chain links TRBV9 with TRBJ1-1; a possible D gene is TRBD1 (6 bases). CDR1 and CDR2 (germline): SGDLS, YYNGEE. Trimming left V 3 bases short and J 5 bases short, with 14 bases between. The CDR3 is made up of 14 amino acids.

This rearrangement joins TRBV30 to TRBJ1-5; 9 bases map to TRBD1. V shed 2 bases and J 0 bases; nucleotides not matched to a gene: 8. Germline-derived CDR1 and CDR2 are GTSNPN and SVGIG (reference sequence). The CDR3 consists of 17 residues. In nucleotides, the CDR3 is TGTGCCTGGAGTAGACAGGGGGGAGACTATAGCAATCAGCCCCAGCATTTT. It translates to CAWSRQGGDYSNQPQHF.

The CDR3 DNA sequence: TGTGCCAGCAGTTCCGGACAGGCCCGTGAGCAGTTCTTC. This sequence encodes CASSSGQAREQFF. J is TRBJ2-1 and V is TRBV6-5; 7 bases fit TRBD1. This CDR3 has 13 amino acids. Looked up from germline, CDR1 is MNHEY and CDR2 is SVGAGI. V was clipped by 4 bases and J by 9 bases; unmatched bases: 6.

The chain joins TRBV21-1 to TRBJ2-5; the DNA was not compared with TRBD1, the D call given in the table. TRBV21-1 represents a pseudogene. The CDR3 contains 20 residues. Here the CDR3 DNA reads TGTGCCAGCAGCAAAGTGTTAGGTACCAATGGGGCCCGAATCCAAGAGACCCAGTACTTC. Translation gives CASSKVLGTNGARIQETQYF.

Details on this clone: This sample includes further DNA sequences coding for the same CDR3. The rearrangement links TRBV10-2 to TRBJ1-5; 9 bases are a match to TRBD1. CDR3 length: 13 amino acids. The J segment lost 4 bases and the V segment lost 6 bases, leaving 1 base of the junction unmatched. CDR1 is WSHSY and CDR2 is SAAADI in the germline V gene. CDR3 nucleotides: TGCGCCAGCAGCGGGACAGGGAATCAGCCCCAGCATTTT. It codes for CASSGTGNQPQHF.

The chain recombines TRBV19 with TRBJ2-5; TRBD1 might be the D (6 bases). CDR3 length: 14 amino acids. Germline CDR1 reads LNHDA; CDR2 reads SQIVND (reference sequence). The germline V and J ends were trimmed by 1 base and 2 bases, with 8 bases remaining between them. The CDR3 DNA sequence: TGTGCCAGTAGTATAGGTACAGGGCAAGAGACCCAGTACTTC. Translating it yields CASSIGTGQETQYF.

V gene TRBV1 combines with J gene TRBJ1-3; the table's D call, TRBD1, has no DNA check behind it. TRBV1 is noted as a pseudogene. The CDR3 is 16 residues long. The DNA for the CDR3 is TGCACCAGCAGCGTCCTGACAGGATACTCTGGAAACACCATATATTTT. It specifies CTSSVLTGYSGNTIYF.

V gene TRBV21-1 combines with J gene TRBJ1-4; the table's TRBD1 call for D was not verified on the DNA. TRBV21-1 is annotated as a pseudogene. The CDR3 is 16 amino acids. The CDR3 region has the DNA TGTGCCAGCAGCTCCCACCGACAGGGACCTAATGAAAAACTGTTTTTT. Translated: CASSSHRQGPNEKLFF.

The chain uses TRBV27 and TRBJ2-1, with 11 bases fitting TRBD2. There are 15 residues in the CDR3. After removal of 6 bases from V and 8 bases from J, the junction contained 9 bases not matched to a gene. In germline, CDR1 is MNHEY, CDR2 SMNVEV (reference sequence). CDR3 sequence: CASSKTSGVSDEQFF. CDR3 in DNA: TGTGCCAGCAGCAAGACTAGCGGGGTAAGCGATGAGCAGTTCTTC.

The chain has TRBV5-1 and TRBJ1-6; D not resolved. The CDR3 extends over 14 amino acids. Trimming took 1 base from V and 7 from J, leaving 9 bases between them. Germline V lookup: CDR1 SGHRS, CDR2 YFSETQ. The CDR3 DNA reads as TGCGCCAGCAGCTTGAACAGCCAAAATTCACCCCTCCACTTT. Encoded protein: CASSLNSQNSPLHF.

The gene calls are TRBV3-1 (or the pseudogene TRBV3-2) and TRBJ1-4; TRBD1 agrees at 8 bases. Germline loops: CDR1 LGHDT, CDR2 YNNKEL (reference sequence). Trimming cost V 5 bases and J 5 bases; bases outside gene matches: 4. This CDR3 region has 14 residues. CDR3 coding DNA: TGTGCCAGCAGCTCACGACAGGGGAATGAAAAACTGTTTTTT. It is translated as CASSSRQGNEKLFF.

The CDR3 DNA is TGTGCCAGCATTAGAGGGCGGCTAGCGGGGGCGGGATACAATGAGCAGTTCTTC. As protein: CASIRGRLAGAGYNEQFF. This chain connects TRBV11-2 to TRBJ2-1; TRBD2 matches at 10 bases. There are 18 residues in the CDR3. Trimming removed 7 bases from V and 4 bases from J; junction bases left unmatched: 16. Germline V lookup: CDR1 SGHAT, CDR2 FQNNGV. Together with reference TRBV11-2 and TRBJ2-1, the CDR3 gives the full variable domain: EAGVAQSPRYKIIEKRQSVAFWCNPISGHATLYWYQQILGQGPKLLIQFQNNGVVDDSQLPKDRFSAERLKGVDSTLKIQPAKLEDSAVYLCASIRGRLAGAGYNEQFFGPGTRLTVL.

V usage is TRBV2 and J usage is TRBJ2-3, with D perhaps TRBD2 (6 bases). Germline loops: CDR1 SNHLY, CDR2 FYNNEI. The CDR3 consists of 14 residues. V lost 5 bases and J 4 bases, leaving 13 bases between the germline ends. The CDR3 region has the DNA TGTGCCAGCAGTAGCGGGCTGTGGGCAGATACGCAGTATTTT. This codes for CASSSGLWADTQYF.

J is TRBJ1-2 and V is TRBV5-6, with a weak D call TRBD1 (6 bases). Germline V gives CDR1 SGHDT, CDR2 YYEEEE. Trimming left V 4 bases short and J 7 bases short, with 20 bases between. The CDR3 is 15 residues long. The chain's CDR3 is CASSISQGSMGGYTF. CDR3 nucleotides: TGTGCCAGCAGCATCAGCCAGGGGAGTATGGGTGGCTACACCTTC.

The chain employs TRBV18 and TRBJ1-4, with 9 bases matching TRBD1. The germline V gene has CDR1 KGHSH and CDR2 LQKENI. The CDR3 length is 17 residues. V shed 4 bases, J shed 7 bases, and the junction held 13 bases outside the gene matches. CDR3 DNA sequence: TGTGCCAGCTCACGAACCGGGACAGGGAGTTTAAGTGAAAAACTGTTTTTT. It is translated as CASSRTGTGSLSEKLFF.

The chain links TRBV20-1 to TRBJ1-3; D is unresolved. Trimming pared 3 bases from V and 0 bases from J, leaving 9 bases between. Germline V lookup: CDR1 DFQATT, CDR2 SNEGSKA (reference sequence). The CDR3 is 14 amino acids. In nucleotides, the CDR3 is TGCAGTGCTAGTACGGGTTTCTCTGGAAACACCATATATTTT. Protein: CSASTGFSGNTIYF.

V gene TRBV10-2 combines with J gene TRBJ2-1; D perhaps matches TRBD1 (6 bases). The V end lost 3 bases, the J end lost 3 bases, and 9 bases lay between the germline ends. Germline-derived CDR1 and CDR2 are WSHSY and SAAADI. The length of the CDR3 is 14 residues. The CDR3 DNA reads as TGCGCCAGCAGTGACTGGGGGCTCTACAATGAGCAGTTCTTC. Translating gives CASSDWGLYNEQFF.

The CDR3 sequence is CASSLGTGVVTEAFF. Here the CDR3 DNA reads TGTGCCAGCAGCTTAGGGACAGGGGTAGTCACTGAAGCTTTCTTT. The V gene is TRBV7-9, the J gene TRBJ1-1, with 9 bases that match TRBD1. V gave up 1 base and J gave up 4 bases; unmatched junction bases: 4. CDR3 length: 15 amino acids. Germline V CDR1 and CDR2: SEHNR, FQNEAQ (reference sequence).

The chain uses TRBV30 and TRBJ1-6; the D gene is possibly TRBD1 (6 bases). This CDR3 comprises 14 residues. The V end was cut by 3 bases, the J end by 9 bases, with 15 bases between. The germline V gene has CDR1 GTSNPN and CDR2 SVGIG (reference sequence). CDR3 in amino acids: CAWRNTGSSSPLHF. CDR3 sequence (DNA): TGTGCCTGGAGGAACACAGGGTCCAGTTCACCCCTCCACTTT.

In DNA form, the CDR3 reads TGTGCCAGCAGCCAAGTCGAGAGGGACAGGGGCTATGGCTACACCTTC. Translated, it gives CASSQVERDRGYGYTF. The genes are TRBV4-2 and TRBJ1-2; 10 bases fit TRBD1. Germline CDR1 and CDR2: LGHNA and YNFKEQ. After removal of 1 base from V and 4 bases from J, the junction contained 6 bases not matched to a gene. The CDR3 has 16 residues.

This chain joins TRBV6-1 and TRBJ1-1; D is unresolved. Germline V gene lookup returns CDR1 MNHNS and CDR2 SASEGT. This CDR3 has 14 residues. V dropped 0 bases and J dropped 1 base, with 6 bases sitting between them. This CDR3 is CASSEAYPNTEAFF. The CDR3 DNA follows: TGTGCCAGCAGTGAAGCGTATCCGAACACTGAAGCTTTCTTT.

The chain couples TRBV2 to TRBJ1-4; tentatively, D is TRBD1 (5 bases). With 4 bases removed from V and 0 bases from J, the gap between germline ends came to 12 bases. Germline V gene data show CDR1 as SNHLY and CDR2 as FYNNEI. This CDR3 spans 16 amino acids. The CDR3 sequence: CASSAWGDPTNEKLFF. The CDR3 nucleotides read TGTGCCAGCAGTGCATGGGGGGATCCAACTAATGAAAAACTGTTTTTT. Using reference TRBV2 and TRBJ1-4 for the parts outside the CDR3, the full variable domain is EPEVTQTPSHQVTQMGQEVILRCVPISNHLYFYWYRQILGQKVEFLVSFYNNEISEKSEIFDDQFSVERPDGSNFTLKIRSTKLEDSAMYFCASSAWGDPTNEKLFFGSGTQLSVL.

The rearrangement links TRBV5-1 to TRBJ2-1; TRBD2 aligns across 8 bases. CDR1 is SGHRS, CDR2 YFSETQ, per germline. J was trimmed by 8 bases and V by 1 base; bases with no gene match: 5. CDR3 length equals 14 residues. CDR3 sequence (DNA): TGCGCCAGCAGCTTGCCGACTAGCGTCGATGAGCAGTTCTTC. Encoded protein: CASSLPTSVDEQFF.

This chain joins TRBV12-5 and TRBJ2-1; the D gene is possibly TRBD1 (6 bases). The CDR3 has 15 amino acids. The V end was cut by 5 bases, the J end by 0 bases, with 11 bases between. Germline V lookup: CDR1 LGHNT, CDR2 FRNRAP. CDR3 DNA sequence: TGTGCTAGTGGTCCCGGACAGAGCTCCTACAATGAGCAGTTCTTC. It is translated as CASGPGQSSYNEQFF.

The chain has TRBV30 and TRBJ1-2; TRBD1 aligns across 7 bases. The germline gives CDR1 GTSNPN, CDR2 SVGIG (reference sequence). This CDR3 spans 13 amino acids. V was clipped by 2 bases and J by 4 bases; unmatched bases: 4. The CDR3, as DNA: TGTGCCTGGAGTCGGACAGGAGGCTATGGCTACACCTTC. This sequence encodes CAWSRTGGYGYTF.

V is TRBV7-2 and J is TRBJ1-5; 12 bases agree with TRBD1. This CDR3 has 15 amino acids. In germline, CDR1 is SGHTA, CDR2 FQGNSA. After removal of 5 bases from V and 7 bases from J, the junction contained 6 bases not matched to a gene. The CDR3 coding sequence is TGTGCCAGCAGCGGGACAGGGGGCGCGGGGCAGCCCCAGCATTTT. It specifies CASSGTGGAGQPQHF.